The 11 T cell receptor beta chains below were found in one sample sequenced in a study of Graves' ophthalmopathy and Graves' hyperthyroidism. TCR beta CDR3 amplification used RNA transcripts. RT-PCR with HTBI primers came first, then second-round multiplex PCR. Each CDR3 protein is one row after TCRdb ran MiXCR on the multiplex PCR reads. The sample holds fewer than 400,000 distinct CDR3 sequences, approximately 20% seen once. Sequences were obtained from peripheral blood. Every receptor here comes from a woman aged 18-29 years with Graves' ophthalmopathy.

Many counts were recorded for this clonotype. The chain recombines TRBV27 with TRBJ2-5; 10 bases are shared with TRBD2. Germline values: CDR1 MNHEY, CDR2 SMNVEV (reference sequence). This CDR3 is built from 16 residues. V was pared by 4 bases and J by 5 bases, with 10 bases of the junction left unmatched. CDR3 residues: CASSSWTSGNRETQYF. DNA for the CDR3: TGTGCCAGCAGTTCGTGGACTAGCGGAAATAGGGAGACCCAGTACTTC.

The chain has TRBV2 and TRBJ1-1, with no clear D. The CDR3 has 13 residues. With 1 base removed from V and 2 bases from J, the gap between germline ends came to 5 bases. Germline CDR1 reads SNHLY; CDR2 reads FYNNEI. CDR3 nucleotides: TGTGCCAGCAGTGAAGGAGGAAACACTGAAGCTTTCTTT. Encoded protein: CASSEGGNTEAFF.

In this sample, this clonotype turned up many times. J is TRBJ2-5 and V is TRBV28, with 7 bases that match TRBD1. The CDR3 is made up of 14 amino acids. Germline CDR1 is MDHEN and CDR2 is SYDVKM. The junction had 3 bases not matched to a gene; V was cut back by 4 bases and J by 1 base. The CDR3 spells CASSSGTVQETQYF. The CDR3 nucleotides are TGTGCCAGCAGTTCCGGGACAGTCCAAGAGACCCAGTACTTC.

Relative to its sample, this clonotype is medium-sized. The CDR3 sequence is CASSPGTRTYEQYF. CDR3 sequence (DNA): TGTGCCAGCAGCCCCGGGACTAGGACCTACGAGCAGTACTTC. This sequence joins TRBV7-2 and TRBJ2-7; 8 nucleotides agree with TRBD2. The V and J ends lost 5 bases and 2 bases, in that order; junction bases with no gene match: 5. Germline V gene sequence: CDR1 SGHTA, CDR2 FQGNSA. CDR3 length equals 14 residues.

This clonotype has a count of ten or more. This chain links TRBV7-9 with TRBJ2-2; D is perhaps TRBD2 (5 bases). The CDR3 covers 15 residues. With 10 bases removed from V and 5 bases from J, the gap between germline ends came to 20 bases. Germline-derived CDR1 and CDR2 are SEHNR and FQNEAQ (reference sequence). The CDR3 region is CAIPPPGVLTGELFF. The DNA for the CDR3 is TGTGCCATCCCTCCACCCGGGGTTTTGACCGGGGAGCTGTTTTTT. The whole variable domain, remainder taken from reference TRBV7-9 and TRBJ2-2, is DTGVSQNPRHKITKRGQNVTFRCDPISEHNRLYWYRQTLGQGPEFLTYFQNEAQLEKSRLLSDRFSAERPKGSFSTLEIQRTEQGDSAMYLCAIPPPGVLTGELFFGEGSRLTVL.

V and J are TRBV6-5 and TRBJ1-1, with D possibly being TRBD1 (6 bases). The V gene lost 4 bases and the J gene lost 7 bases, with 13 bases spanning the gap. CDR1 is MNHEY and CDR2 is SVGAGI in the germline V gene. The CDR3 runs 13 residues. The CDR3 DNA reads as TGTGCCAGCAGTTCGGGGGCGGACATTGAAGCTTTCTTT. Protein sequence: CASSSGADIEAFF.

This clonotype occurred many times. V gene TRBV19 combines with J gene TRBJ1-5; D is ambiguous. Germline CDR1 LNHDA, CDR2 SQIVND (reference sequence). The ends were cut back, 6 bases at V and 0 bases at J, with 18 bases in the middle. This CDR3 spans 17 amino acids. The CDR3 bases are TGTGCCAGTAGCGACTATCCGGCAGATTATAGCAATCAGCCCCAGCATTTT. Residues: CASSDYPADYSNQPQHF. Based on the CDR3 plus reference TRBV19 and TRBJ1-5, the full variable domain is DGGITQSPKYLFRKEGQNVTLSCEQNLNHDAMYWYRQDPGQGLRLIYYSQIVNDFQKGDIAEGYSVSREKKESFPLTVTSAQKNPTAFYLCASSDYPADYSNQPQHFGDGTRLSIL.

This clonotype was found many times. This rearrangement joins TRBV11-2 to TRBJ2-2; 7 bases map to TRBD2. The CDR3 is 13 residues long. Germline values: CDR1 SGHAT, CDR2 FQNNGV. The trim removed 6 bases at V and 10 bases at J, leaving 8 bases unmatched. The chain's CDR3 is CASSPTSLVELFF. The DNA of the CDR3 is TGTGCCAGCAGTCCGACTAGCCTTGTGGAGCTGTTTTTT.

This clonotype has at least ten counts. The V gene is TRBV7-2, the J gene TRBJ2-5; TRBD2 matches at 7 bases. Trimming took 2 bases from V and 7 from J; bases not matched to a gene: 1. CDR1 SGHTA and CDR2 FQGNSA come from the germline V gene. This CDR3 comprises 12 residues. CDR3 in amino acids: CASSLWGGTQYF. CDR3 in DNA: TGTGCCAGCAGCTTATGGGGGGGGACCCAGTACTTC.

This clonotype has just a few counts. This chain joins TRBV27 and TRBJ1-1; TRBD1 agrees at 9 bases. The CDR3 runs 14 residues. The V gene end was trimmed by 11 bases and the J gene end by 3 bases; junction bases not matched to a gene: 10. Germline values: CDR1 MNHEY, CDR2 SMNVEV (reference sequence). The CDR3 DNA reads TGTGCCCAAAAGTGGGACAGGGTTTACACTGAAGCTTTCTTT. As protein: CAQKWDRVYTEAFF.

V and J are TRBV7-2 and TRBJ1-2; perhaps TRBD1 as D (5 bases). CDR3 length equals 15 residues. Germline V CDR1 and CDR2: SGHTA, FQGNSA. Trimming took 6 bases from V and 7 from J, leaving 21 bases between them. CDR3 residues: CASSRPGGYPLGYTF. CDR3 bases: TGTGCCAGCAGTCGGCCGGGGGGATACCCTCTTGGCTACACCTTC.